This TCR beta chain was profiled in a study of CD8 T cells in Susac syndrome. Across the whole study: There were six sequenced Susac syndrome patients with active disease and 8 or 9 in remission.

This CDR3 contains 14 residues. V was trimmed by 2 bases and J by 5 bases, leaving 15 bases between them. Per the germline V gene, CDR1 is DFQATT and CDR2 is SNEGSKA (reference sequence). It was negative isolation that provided the CD8+ and CD4+ T cells, whereas TEMRA cells were enriched by FACS. Random hexamers were used to reverse transcribe roughly 0.5 to 1 ug of RNA. TCRdb processed the immunoSEQ multiplex PCR reads anew with MiXCR; each CDR3 protein has one entry. The profile covers about 190,000 distinct CDR3 sequences, with nearly 97% appearing a single time and around 0.092% taken by the ten largest.

The receptor comes from a human donor with Susac syndrome. The source material was CD4+ T cells from PBMCs. This chain connects TRBV20-1 to TRBJ2-5, with D possibly being TRBD1 (6 bases). The CDR3: CSARHQGLAETQYF. The CDR3, as DNA: TGCAGTGCTAGACATCAGGGGTTGGCGGAGACCCAGTACTTC.